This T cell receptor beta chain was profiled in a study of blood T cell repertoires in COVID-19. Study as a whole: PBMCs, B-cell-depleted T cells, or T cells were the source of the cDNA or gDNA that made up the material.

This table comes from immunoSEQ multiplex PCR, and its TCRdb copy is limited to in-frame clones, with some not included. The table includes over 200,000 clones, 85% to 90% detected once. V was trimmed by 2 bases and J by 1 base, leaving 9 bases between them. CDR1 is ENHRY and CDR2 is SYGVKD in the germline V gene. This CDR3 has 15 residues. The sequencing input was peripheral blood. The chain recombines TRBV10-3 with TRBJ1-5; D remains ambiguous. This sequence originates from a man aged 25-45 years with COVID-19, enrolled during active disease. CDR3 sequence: CAISEQVRSNQPQHF. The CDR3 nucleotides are TGTGCCATCAGTGAGCAAGTCAGGAGCAATCAGCCCCAGCATTTT.